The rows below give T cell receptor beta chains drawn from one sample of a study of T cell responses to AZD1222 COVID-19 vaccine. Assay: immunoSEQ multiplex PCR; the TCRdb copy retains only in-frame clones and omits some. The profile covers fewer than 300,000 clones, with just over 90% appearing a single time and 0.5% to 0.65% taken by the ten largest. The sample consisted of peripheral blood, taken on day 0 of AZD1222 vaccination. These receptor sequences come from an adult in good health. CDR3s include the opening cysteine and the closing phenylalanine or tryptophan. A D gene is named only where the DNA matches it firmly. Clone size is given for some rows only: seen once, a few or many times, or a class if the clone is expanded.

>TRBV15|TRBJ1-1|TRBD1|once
TGTGCCACCAGCAGGAACAGGGGGCTGCCTGAAGCTTTCTTT
CATSRNRGLPEAFF
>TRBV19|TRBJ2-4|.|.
TGTGCCAGTACCCCTAGGGGTCTAAACATTCAGTACTTC
CASTPRGLNIQYF
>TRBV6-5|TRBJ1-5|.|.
TGTGCCAGCAGGGAGGACGGTGATCAGCCCCAGCATTTT
CASREDGDQPQHF
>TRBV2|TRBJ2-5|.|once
TGTGCCAGCAGTGGCACTGGCCAAGAGACCCAGTACTTC
CASSGTGQETQYF
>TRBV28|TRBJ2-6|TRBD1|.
TGTGCCAGCAGCAATTCCCAGGGGGCTGGGGCCAACGTCCTGACTTTC
CASSNSQGAGANVLTF
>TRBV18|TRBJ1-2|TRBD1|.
TGTGCCAGCTCACCAGCTCCGGGACAGGGTCACTATGGCTACACCTTC
CASSPAPGQGHYGYTF
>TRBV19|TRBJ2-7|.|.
TGTGCCAGTAGTCCACTCACAGGGATCCACGAGCAGTACTTC
CASSPLTGIHEQYF
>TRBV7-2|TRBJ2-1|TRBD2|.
TGTGCCAGCAGCTTAGTACTAGCGGGGGGGGGCTACAATGAGCAGTTCTTC
CASSLVLAGGGYNEQFF
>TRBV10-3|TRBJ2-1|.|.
TGTGCCACCCACCAGTCGAGCTCCTACAATGAGCAGTTCTTC
CATHQSSSYNEQFF
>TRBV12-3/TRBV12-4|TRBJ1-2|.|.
TGTGCCAGCAGTTTGCACCAGGGAGATGGCTACACCTTC
CASSLHQGDGYTF
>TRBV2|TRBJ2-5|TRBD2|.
TGTGCCAGCAGTTTGGGACTAGCAGAGACCCAGTACTTC
CASSLGLAETQYF
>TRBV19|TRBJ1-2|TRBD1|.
TGTGCCAGTAGCCTCATTTCCGGGACAGGGCTCTCTAACTATGGCTACACCTTC
CASSLISGTGLSNYGYTF
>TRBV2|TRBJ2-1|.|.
TGTGCCGGCCGACAGTCGTACAATGAGCAGTTCTTC
CAGRQSYNEQFF
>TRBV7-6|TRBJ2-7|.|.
TGTGCCAGCAGCCAACCTCTAGGGGAGCAGTACTTC
CASSQPLGEQYF
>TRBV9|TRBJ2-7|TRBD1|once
TGTGCCAGCAGCGTAGGGACAGGGTACTCCTACGAGCAGTACTTC
CASSVGTGYSYEQYF
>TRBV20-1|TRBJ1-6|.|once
TGCAGTGCTCTCCGAGAGCTCGTCTACTTT
CSALRELVYF
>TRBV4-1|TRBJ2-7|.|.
TGCGCCAGCAGCCCAACTGGGGGTTCTAGGTACGAGCAGTACTTC
CASSPTGGSRYEQYF
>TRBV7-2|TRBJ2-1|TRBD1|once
TGTGCCAGCAGCTTGGGGACAGCTTTATACAATGAGCAGTTCTTC
CASSLGTALYNEQFF
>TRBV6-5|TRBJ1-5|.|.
TGTGCCAGCAGCCGGCTGGAAAATCAGCCCCAGCATTTT
CASSRLENQPQHF